The source of this TCR beta chain is a study of early T cells in non-severe SARS-CoV-2 infection. The overall study: Unpaired chains resulted from sequencing bulk RNA of unsorted whole blood.

MiXCR, applied by TCRdb to the 5' RACE reads, yields one record per CDR3 protein. The data contain more than 20,000 distinct CDR3 sequences, about 4% of them singletons. This clonotype appeared many times. The TCR originated in an adult who was a healthcare worker with PCR-confirmed SARS-CoV-2 infection or an uninfected control (not recorded which). Sequenced sample: whole blood.

This CDR3 is CASSLAQGPQETQYF. In nucleotides, the CDR3 is TGTGCCAGCAGCTTAGCGCAGGGCCCACAAGAGACCCAGTACTTC. The rearrangement joins TRBV7-9 to TRBJ2-5, with a tentative D call TRBD1 (5 bases). V was shortened by 0 bases and J by 2 bases, with 10 bases between the two germline ends. This CDR3 comprises 15 residues. Germline values: CDR1 SEHNR, CDR2 FQNEAQ (reference sequence).